The 10 T cell receptor beta chains reported below all come from one sample, sequenced in a study of type 1 regulatory T cells. A single record per CDR3 protein comes from TCRdb applying MiXCR to the reads. Here the sample spans some 90,000 distinct CDR3 sequences, roughly a third being singletons. Sequenced input: CD4+ T cells, either the whole sample or a sorted fraction (not recorded which). These receptor sequences come from a human donor in good health.

This clonotype was observed a few times. The chain has TRBV18 and TRBJ2-1, with D perhaps matching TRBD1 (6 bases). The CDR3 runs to 17 residues. V was cut by 3 bases and J by 6 bases, with 21 bases left in between. Per the germline V gene, CDR1 is KGHSH and CDR2 is LQKENI. The CDR3 reads CASSPTNRDNPFNEQFF. The CDR3 bases are TGTGCCAGCTCACCCACTAACCGGGACAACCCCTTCAATGAGCAGTTCTTC.

The rearrangement uses TRBV19 and TRBJ1-4, with D possibly being TRBD1 (5 bases). The V end lost 5 bases, the J end lost 7 bases, and 11 bases lay between the germline ends. CDR3 length: 13 amino acids. The germline V gene encodes CDR1 LNHDA and CDR2 SQIVND (reference sequence). The CDR3 nucleotides are TGTGCCAGTAGTCCGGGACGTGCTGAAAAACTGTTTTTT. This codes for CASSPGRAEKLFF.

The chain has TRBV5-6 and TRBJ2-5; D gene unclear. CDR3 size: 14 residues. CDR1 is SGHDT, CDR2 YYEEEE, per germline. The V end was cut by 1 base, the J end by 3 bases, with 10 bases between. CDR3 sequence: CASSLSVTKETQYF. CDR3 DNA: TGTGCCAGCAGCTTGAGCGTAACAAAAGAGACCCAGTACTTC.

The CDR3 region has the DNA TGTGCCATCAGTGACCTTGGGAACTATGGCTACACCTTC. It codes for CAISDLGNYGYTF. The chain employs TRBV10-3 and TRBJ1-2; no clear D. CDR1 is ENHRY and CDR2 is SYGVKD in the germline V gene. Trimming took off 3 bases at V and 2 bases at J, with 7 bases between the two ends. This CDR3 has 13 amino acids.

About this clonotype itself: At one end, the junction sequence differs from germline, possibly due to a read error. The genes are TRBV29-1 and TRBJ2-2, with D possibly matching TRBD2 (6 bases). The CDR3 consists of 16 residues. Per germline, CDR1 SQVTM and CDR2 ANQGSEA. Written as DNA, the CDR3 is TGCAGCGTTAGGTCCGGGACTCTCAAGAACACCCGGGAGCTGTTTTTT. It codes for CSVRSGTLKNTRELFF.

This clonotype was observed a few times. The chain links TRBV5-1 to TRBJ2-7; perhaps TRBD1 as D (5 bases). V was pared by 4 bases and J by 5 bases, with 13 bases between. The CDR3 runs 13 residues. In germline, CDR1 is SGHRS, CDR2 YFSETQ. CDR3 amino acids: CASSLGQGDEQYF. Here the CDR3 DNA reads TGCGCCAGCAGCCTCGGGCAGGGTGACGAGCAGTACTTC.

This clonotype was picked up many times. This chain links TRBV7-2 with TRBJ2-3; D tentatively fits TRBD1 or TRBD2 (5 bases each). The CDR3 covers 13 residues. From germline, CDR1 is SGHTA and CDR2 FQGNSA. V dropped 4 bases and J dropped 4 bases, with 9 bases sitting between them. This CDR3 reads CASSSWDPDTQYF. Written as DNA, the CDR3 is TGTGCCAGCAGCTCTTGGGACCCAGATACGCAGTATTTT.

The chain is built from TRBV3-1 and TRBJ2-5; TRBD2 matches 9 bases. The ends lost 1 base at V and 4 bases at J; junction bases unmatched: 4. Germline V CDR1 and CDR2: LGHDT, YNNKEL (reference sequence). The CDR3 runs to 15 residues. The CDR3 loop reads CASSQGGRAGETQYF. Here the CDR3 DNA reads TGTGCCAGCAGCCAAGGCGGGAGGGCCGGAGAGACCCAGTACTTC.

This clonotype has just a few counts. The chain carries TRBV10-3 and TRBJ2-1; 13 bases fit TRBD2. Germline V gene sequence: CDR1 ENHRY, CDR2 SYGVKD. Unmatched junction bases numbered 9, after V lost 6 bases and J lost 1 base. The CDR3 covers 18 residues. This CDR3 is CAIRGTSGNDLSYNEQFF. The CDR3 DNA is TGTGCCATCAGGGGGACTAGCGGGAATGATTTGTCCTACAATGAGCAGTTCTTC.

V gene TRBV7-9 combines with J gene TRBJ2-1; no clear D. The CDR3 runs 14 residues. V gave up 4 bases and J gave up 9 bases, with 16 bases separating them. CDR1 and CDR2 (germline): SEHNR, FQNEAQ (reference sequence). As DNA, the CDR3 is TGTGCCAGCAGCTCCCAAGGTAGCCCTGGTGAGCAGTTCTTC. Translating gives CASSSQGSPGEQFF.